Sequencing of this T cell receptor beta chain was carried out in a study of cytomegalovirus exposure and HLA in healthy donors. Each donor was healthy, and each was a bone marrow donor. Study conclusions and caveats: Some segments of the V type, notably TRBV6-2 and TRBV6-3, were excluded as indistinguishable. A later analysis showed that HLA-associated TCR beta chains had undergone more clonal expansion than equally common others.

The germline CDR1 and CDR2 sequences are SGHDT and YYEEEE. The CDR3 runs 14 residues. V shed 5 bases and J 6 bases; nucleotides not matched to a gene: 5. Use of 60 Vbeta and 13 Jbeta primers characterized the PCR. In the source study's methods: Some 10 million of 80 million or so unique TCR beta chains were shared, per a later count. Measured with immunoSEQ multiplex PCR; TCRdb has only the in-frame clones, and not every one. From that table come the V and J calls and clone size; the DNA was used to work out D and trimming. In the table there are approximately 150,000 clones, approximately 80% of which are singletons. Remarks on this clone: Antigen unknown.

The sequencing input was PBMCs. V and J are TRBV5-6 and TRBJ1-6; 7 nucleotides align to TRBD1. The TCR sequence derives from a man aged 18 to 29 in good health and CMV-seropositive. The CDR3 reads CASRVGQTNSPLHF. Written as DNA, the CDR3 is TGTGCCAGCAGGGTGGGACAGACTAATTCACCCCTCCACTTT.